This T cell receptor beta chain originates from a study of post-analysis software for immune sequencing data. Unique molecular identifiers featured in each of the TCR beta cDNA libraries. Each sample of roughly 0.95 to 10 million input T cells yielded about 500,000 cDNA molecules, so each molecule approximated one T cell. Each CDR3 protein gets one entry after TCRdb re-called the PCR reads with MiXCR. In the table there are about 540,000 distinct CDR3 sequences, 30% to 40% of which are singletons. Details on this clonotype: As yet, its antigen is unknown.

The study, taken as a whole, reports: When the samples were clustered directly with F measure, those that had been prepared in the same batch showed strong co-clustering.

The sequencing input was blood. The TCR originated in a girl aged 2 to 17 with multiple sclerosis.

As DNA, the CDR3 is TGCAGTGCTTTAACCACAAAGGACAGGGGCGTCGGCTACACCTTC. It codes for CSALTTKDRGVGYTF. The genes are TRBV20-1 and TRBJ1-2, with 9 bases identical to TRBD1. J lost 8 bases, V lost 5 bases, and 15 bases had no gene match. Germline V CDR1 and CDR2: DFQATT, SNEGSKA (reference sequence). The CDR3 spans 15 residues.